The 17 T cell receptor beta chains presented below share a single source sample, sequenced in a study of patients and donors after allogeneic stem cell transplantation. TCRdb re-called the RT-PCR reads through MiXCR, storing one row per CDR3 protein. Of around 170,000 distinct CDR3 sequences listed, roughly 24% are singletons. The specimen sequenced was blood, either unsorted or a sorted T cell fraction (not recorded which). These receptors originate from a human donor who was either an allogeneic HSCT recipient or a stem cell or donor lymphocyte infusion donor (not recorded which). It is not recorded whose cells these are; they may come from a transplant donor.

The gene calls are TRBV9 and TRBJ2-5; 7 bases are a match to TRBD1. The CDR3 loop spans 15 amino acids. Losses at the gene ends were 4 bases for V and 5 bases for J; bases not matched to a gene: 11. CDR1 is SGDLS, CDR2 YYNGEE, per germline. The CDR3 is CASSTDRAGRETQYF. The CDR3 DNA reads TGTGCCAGCAGCACCGACAGGGCAGGAAGGGAGACCCAGTACTTC.

This clonotype has just a few counts. The rearrangement joins TRBV12-3 or TRBV12-4 to TRBJ2-7; D uncertain. CDR3 size: 13 residues. V was cut by 5 bases and J by 3 bases, with 11 bases left in between. In DNA form, the CDR3 reads TGTGCCAGCAGTCCCTCAGGTAACTACGAGCAGTACTTC. Amino acid sequence: CASSPSGNYEQYF.

This clonotype was found a few times. V gene TRBV24-1 combines with J gene TRBJ1-5; 7 nucleotides align to TRBD1. The CDR3 consists of 16 residues. Per the germline V gene, CDR1 is KGHDR and CDR2 is SFDVKD. V shed 3 bases, J shed 7 bases, and the junction held 11 bases outside the gene matches. Here the CDR3 DNA reads TGTGCCACCAGTGATACGGCCGGGACAGCGGGACAGCCCCAGCATTTT. As protein: CATSDTAGTAGQPQHF.

This clonotype showed up just a few times. V and J are TRBV20-1 and TRBJ2-1; 7 bases are a match to TRBD2. The V gene end was trimmed by 0 bases and the J gene end by 3 bases; junction bases not matched to a gene: 8. Looked up from germline, CDR1 is DFQATT and CDR2 is SNEGSKA (reference sequence). The CDR3 extends over 16 amino acids. The CDR3 spells CSAREERASGYNEQFF. In nucleotides, the CDR3 is TGCAGTGCTAGAGAGGAAAGGGCTAGCGGCTACAATGAGCAGTTCTTC.

This clonotype was seen only a few times. The chain couples TRBV27 to TRBJ2-7, with 7 bases matching TRBD1. V lost 5 bases to trimming and J lost 6 bases; unmatched junction nucleotides: 7. This CDR3 is built from 13 residues. From germline, CDR1 is MNHEY and CDR2 SMNVEV (reference sequence). CDR3 nucleotide sequence: TGTGCCAGCAGTCAGGGGGACGAGGGCGAGCAGTACTTC. This gives the protein CASSQGDEGEQYF.

This clonotype was seen more than once but under ten times. This chain joins TRBV29-1 and TRBJ2-1, with 7 nucleotides matching TRBD1. This CDR3 has 13 residues. V was pared by 4 bases and J by 4 bases, with 4 bases of the junction left unmatched. Per germline, CDR1 SQVTM and CDR2 ANQGSEA. DNA for the CDR3: TGCAGCGTTGGACAGGGAATTTACAATGAGCAGTTCTTC. Its protein is CSVGQGIYNEQFF.

This clonotype showed up just once. The chain joins TRBV20-1 to TRBJ2-3; possibly TRBD2 for D (6 bases). The V end was cut by 3 bases, the J end by 6 bases, with 16 bases between. Per the germline V gene, CDR1 is DFQATT and CDR2 is SNEGSKA (reference sequence). The CDR3 spans 14 residues. CDR3 loop: CSASRDSNGDTQYF. The CDR3 nucleotides are TGCAGTGCTAGCCGGGACTCCAATGGGGATACGCAGTATTTT.

V gene TRBV27 combines with J gene TRBJ2-2; perhaps TRBD1 as D (6 bases). Germline-derived CDR1 and CDR2 are MNHEY and SMNVEV (reference sequence). The germline V and J ends were trimmed by 6 bases and 1 base, with 9 bases remaining between them. This CDR3 contains 14 residues. CDR3 protein: CASSSGVNTGELFF. The CDR3 region has the DNA TGTGCCAGCAGCTCAGGGGTGAACACCGGGGAGCTGTTTTTT.

A few counts support this clonotype. This sequence joins TRBV12-3 or TRBV12-4 and TRBJ2-1; 7 bases are shared with TRBD1. CDR3 size: 13 residues. The ends lost 6 bases at V and 4 bases at J; junction bases unmatched: 3. The CDR3 reads CASRPGQYNEQFF. The CDR3, as DNA: TGTGCCAGCAGGCCGGGACAGTACAATGAGCAGTTCTTC.

V and J are TRBV7-2 and TRBJ2-2; 8 positions agree with TRBD1. This CDR3 is 15 amino acids long. Germline V gene sequence: CDR1 SGHTA, CDR2 FQGNSA. The trim removed 5 bases at V and 7 bases at J, leaving 9 bases unmatched. CDR3 residues: CASSRRQGLNGELFF. CDR3 bases: TGTGCCAGCAGCCGCAGACAGGGGCTAAACGGGGAGCTGTTTTTT.

This clonotype has a count of ten or more. The gene calls are TRBV11-2 and TRBJ1-1, with TRBD1 matching over 7 bases. CDR1 is SGHAT, CDR2 FQNNGV, per germline. The trim removed 5 bases at V and 4 bases at J, leaving 10 bases unmatched. The CDR3 runs to 15 residues. The CDR3 here is CASSPRQGPVTEAFF. DNA of the CDR3: TGTGCCAGCAGCCCCAGACAGGGTCCGGTCACTGAAGCTTTCTTT.

The chain uses TRBV7-9 and TRBJ1-1; 7 bases line up with TRBD1. The V segment lost 5 bases and the J segment 3 bases; nucleotides outside the gene matches: 12. The CDR3 has 16 amino acids. Germline CDR1 is SEHNR and CDR2 is FQNEAQ (reference sequence). CDR3 sequence: CASSPTGTLLDTEAFF. Written as DNA, the CDR3 is TGTGCCAGCAGCCCGACAGGGACTCTCCTGGACACTGAAGCTTTCTTT.

The rearrangement links TRBV20-1 to TRBJ2-7; TRBD2 matches 8 bases. Germline assignment: CDR1 DFQATT and CDR2 SNEGSKA (reference sequence). This CDR3 region has 14 residues. V was pared by 1 base and J by 6 bases, with 8 bases of the junction left unmatched. The CDR3 spells CSARGLAGSLEQYF. DNA of the CDR3: TGCAGTGCTAGAGGGCTAGCGGGCAGCCTCGAGCAGTACTTC.

This chain uses TRBV6-5 with TRBJ2-7, with 7 positions matching TRBD2. The germline V gene has CDR1 MNHEY and CDR2 SVGAGI. After removal of 5 bases from V and 6 bases from J, the junction contained 16 bases not matched to a gene. This CDR3 is 16 amino acids long. The CDR3 coding sequence is TGTGCCAGCAGTCCCACTGGGGGGGGAATGTTCAGCGAGCAGTACTTC. Residues: CASSPTGGGMFSEQYF.

This clonotype came up a few times. This chain joins TRBV20-1 and TRBJ2-1; 10 bases are a match to TRBD2. V shed 1 base and J 5 bases; nucleotides not matched to a gene: 8. Germline V gives CDR1 DFQATT, CDR2 SNEGSKA (reference sequence). This CDR3 region has 16 residues. The CDR3 sequence is CSARVSRTSGNNEQFF. DNA for the CDR3: TGCAGTGCTAGAGTCTCGCGGACTAGCGGCAACAATGAGCAGTTCTTC.

The CDR3 nucleotides are TGCGCCAGCAGCTTAGGCTATAGCACAGATACGCAGTATTTT. Its translation is CASSLGYSTDTQYF. The chain has TRBV5-1 and TRBJ2-3; D remains unclear. The V gene's germline CDR1 is SGHRS and CDR2 YFSETQ. This CDR3 region has 14 residues. Trimming pared 2 bases from V and 0 bases from J, leaving 7 bases between. The full variable domain, in which reference TRBV5-1 and TRBJ2-3 provide the parts outside the CDR3, is KAGVTQTPRYLIKTRGQQVTLSCSPISGHRSVSWYQQTPGQGLQFLFEYFSETQRNKGNFPGRFSGRQFSNSRSEMNVSTLELGDSALYLCASSLGYSTDTQYFGPGTRLTVL.

This clonotype has a handful of counts. The CDR3: CSVDGGTRETQYF. CDR3 coding DNA: TGCAGCGTTGACGGAGGGACCCGAGAGACCCAGTACTTC. J is TRBJ2-5 and V is TRBV29-1, with D tentatively TRBD2 (6 bases). Germline CDR1 is SQVTM and CDR2 is ANQGSEA. The germline V and J ends were trimmed by 3 bases and 4 bases, with 12 bases remaining between them. The CDR3 extends over 13 amino acids.